This TCR beta chain was recovered during a study of shared clonotypes between healthy human individuals. Study observations and caveats: The authors expected sequencing depth to affect clonotype sharing among donors.

The CDR3 loop spans 13 amino acids. Germline CDR1 is MDHEN and CDR2 is SYDVKM. V lost 7 bases, J lost 5 bases, and 15 bases lay in between. As to this clone: No antigen is known for it.

Unsorted PBMC DNA was run through sequencing on ten immunoSEQ deep assay plates. Repertoires were generated with immunoSEQ multiplex PCR, while TCRdb's copy carries only in-frame clones and drops some. This sample carries about half a million clones, around 75% of them seen once, and the ten largest clones take 13%. This chain joins TRBV28 and TRBJ2-7; D is ambiguous. Sequencing input: PBMCs. The clonotype comes from a woman aged 40 to 50 in good health. Some clones in this sample may be carry-over from other donors' samples. CDR3 region: CASNGVVLDEQYF. The CDR3 DNA reads TGTGCCAGCAACGGAGTCGTTCTCGACGAGCAGTACTTC.